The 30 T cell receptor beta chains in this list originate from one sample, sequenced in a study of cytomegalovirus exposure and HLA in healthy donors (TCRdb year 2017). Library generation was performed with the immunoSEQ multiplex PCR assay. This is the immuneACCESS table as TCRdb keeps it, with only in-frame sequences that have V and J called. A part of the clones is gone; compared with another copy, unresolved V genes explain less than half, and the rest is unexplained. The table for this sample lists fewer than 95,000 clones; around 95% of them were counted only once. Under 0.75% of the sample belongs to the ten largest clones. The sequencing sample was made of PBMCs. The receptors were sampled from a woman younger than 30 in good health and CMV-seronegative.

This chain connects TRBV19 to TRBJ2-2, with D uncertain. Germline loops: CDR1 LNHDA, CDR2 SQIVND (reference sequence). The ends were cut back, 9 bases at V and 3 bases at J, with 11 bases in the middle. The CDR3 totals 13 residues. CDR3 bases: TGTGCCAGCCTGGCGGTCGACACCGGGGAGCTGTTTTTT. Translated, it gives CASLAVDTGELFF.

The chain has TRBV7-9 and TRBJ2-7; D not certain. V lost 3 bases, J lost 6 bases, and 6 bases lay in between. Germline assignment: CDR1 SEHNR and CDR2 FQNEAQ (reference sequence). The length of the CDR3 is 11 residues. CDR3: CASSFTSEQYF. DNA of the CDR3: TGTGCCAGCAGCTTTACGAGCGAGCAGTACTTC.

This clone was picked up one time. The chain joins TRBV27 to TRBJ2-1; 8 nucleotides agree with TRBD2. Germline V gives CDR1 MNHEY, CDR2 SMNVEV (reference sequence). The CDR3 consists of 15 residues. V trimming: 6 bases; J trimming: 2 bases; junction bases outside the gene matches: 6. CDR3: CASSLRGVTYNEQFF. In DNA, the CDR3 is TGTGCCAGCAGCCTGCGGGGGGTTACCTACAATGAGCAGTTCTTC.

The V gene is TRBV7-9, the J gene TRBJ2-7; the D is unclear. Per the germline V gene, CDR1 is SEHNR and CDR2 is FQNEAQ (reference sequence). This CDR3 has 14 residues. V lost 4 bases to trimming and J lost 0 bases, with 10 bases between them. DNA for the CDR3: TGTGCCAGCAGCTCCCCTAATCGCTCCTACGAGCAGTACTTC. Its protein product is CASSSPNRSYEQYF. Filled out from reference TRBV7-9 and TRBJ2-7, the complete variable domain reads DTGVSQNPRHKITKRGQNVTFRCDPISEHNRLYWYRQTLGQGPEFLTYFQNEAQLEKSRLLSDRFSAERPKGSFSTLEIQRTEQGDSAMYLCASSSPNRSYEQYFGPGTRLTVT.

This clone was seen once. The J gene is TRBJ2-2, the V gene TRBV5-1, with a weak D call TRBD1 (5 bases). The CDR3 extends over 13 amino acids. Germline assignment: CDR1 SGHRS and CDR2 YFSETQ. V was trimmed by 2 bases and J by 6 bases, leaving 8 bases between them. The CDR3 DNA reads TGCGCCAGCAGCTTACAGGAATCCGGGGAGCTGTTTTTT. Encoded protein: CASSLQESGELFF. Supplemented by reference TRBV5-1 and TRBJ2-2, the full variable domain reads KAGVTQTPRYLIKTRGQQVTLSCSPISGHRSVSWYQQTPGQGLQFLFEYFSETQRNKGNFPGRFSGRQFSNSRSEMNVSTLELGDSALYLCASSLQESGELFFGEGSRLTVL.

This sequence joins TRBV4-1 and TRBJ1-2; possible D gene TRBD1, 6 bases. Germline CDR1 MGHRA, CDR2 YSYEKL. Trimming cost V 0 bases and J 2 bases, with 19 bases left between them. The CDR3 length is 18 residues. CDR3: CASSQEYPRAGVNYGYTF. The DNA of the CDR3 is TGCGCCAGCAGCCAAGAGTACCCCCGGGCAGGGGTGAACTATGGCTACACCTTC.

The CDR3 here is CASSQLLSTDTQYF. The CDR3 nucleotides are TGTGCCAGCAGCCAACTGTTGAGCACAGATACGCAGTATTTT. The V call is TRBV14, the J call TRBJ2-3; D not certain. The CDR3 consists of 14 residues. V was clipped by 2 bases and J by 0 bases, with 6 bases between them. CDR1 and CDR2 (germline): SGHDN, FVKESK.

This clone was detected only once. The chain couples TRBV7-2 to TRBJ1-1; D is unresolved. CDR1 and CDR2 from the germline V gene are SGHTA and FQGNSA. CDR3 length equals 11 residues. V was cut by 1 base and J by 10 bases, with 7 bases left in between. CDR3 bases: TGTGCCAGCAGCTTAGGGCGGATAGCTTTCTTT. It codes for CASSLGRIAFF.

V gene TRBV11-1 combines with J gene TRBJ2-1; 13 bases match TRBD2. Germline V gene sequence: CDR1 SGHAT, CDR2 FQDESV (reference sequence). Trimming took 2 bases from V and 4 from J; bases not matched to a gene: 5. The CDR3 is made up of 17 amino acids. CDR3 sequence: CASSLSPTSGGYNEQFF. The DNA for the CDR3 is TGTGCCAGCAGCTTATCCCCGACTAGCGGGGGGTACAATGAGCAGTTCTTC.

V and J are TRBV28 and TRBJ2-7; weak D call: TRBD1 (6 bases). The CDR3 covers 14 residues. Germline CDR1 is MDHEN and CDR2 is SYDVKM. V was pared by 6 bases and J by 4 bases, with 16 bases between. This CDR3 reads CASSLTGTIYEQYF. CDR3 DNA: TGTGCCAGCAGCCTGACAGGAACAATATACGAGCAGTACTTC.

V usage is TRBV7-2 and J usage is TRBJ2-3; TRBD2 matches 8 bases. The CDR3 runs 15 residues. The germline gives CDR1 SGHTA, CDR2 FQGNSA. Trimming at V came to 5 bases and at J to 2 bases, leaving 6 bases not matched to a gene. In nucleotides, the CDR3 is TGTGCCAGCAGCCCCAGGCGGGGGGCCACAGATACGCAGTATTTT. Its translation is CASSPRRGATDTQYF.

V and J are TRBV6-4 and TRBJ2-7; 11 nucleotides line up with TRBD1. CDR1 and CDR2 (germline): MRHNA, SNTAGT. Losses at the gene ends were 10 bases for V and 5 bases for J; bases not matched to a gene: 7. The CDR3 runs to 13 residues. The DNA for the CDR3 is TGTGCCACTTCCGGGACAGGGGGACACGAGCAGTACTTC. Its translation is CATSGTGGHEQYF.

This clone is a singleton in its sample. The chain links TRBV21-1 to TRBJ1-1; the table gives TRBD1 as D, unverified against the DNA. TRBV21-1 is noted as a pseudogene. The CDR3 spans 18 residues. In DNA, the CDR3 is TGTGCCAGCAGCAAATTGTGCAGGGCTAAATGGTGGAACACTGAAGCTTTCTTT. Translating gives CASSKLCRAKWWNTEAFF.

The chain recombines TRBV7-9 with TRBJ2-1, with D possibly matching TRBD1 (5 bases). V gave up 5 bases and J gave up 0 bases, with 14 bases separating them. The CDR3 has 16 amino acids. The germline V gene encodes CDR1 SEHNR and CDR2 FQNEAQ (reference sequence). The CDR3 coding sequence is TGTGCCAGCAGCCCCCCTAGGGGAAGCTCCTACAATGAGCAGTTCTTC. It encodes CASSPPRGSSYNEQFF.

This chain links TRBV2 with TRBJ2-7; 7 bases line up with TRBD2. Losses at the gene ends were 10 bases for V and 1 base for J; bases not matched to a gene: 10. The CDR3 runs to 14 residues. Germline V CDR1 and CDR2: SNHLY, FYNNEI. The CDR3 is CANRMGGGSYEQYF. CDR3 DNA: TGTGCCAACCGAATGGGGGGAGGGTCCTACGAGCAGTACTTC.

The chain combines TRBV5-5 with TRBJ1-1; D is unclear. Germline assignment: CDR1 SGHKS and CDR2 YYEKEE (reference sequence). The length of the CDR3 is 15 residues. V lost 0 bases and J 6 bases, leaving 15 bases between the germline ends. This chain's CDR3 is CASSLGVPHDPEAFF. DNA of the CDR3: TGTGCCAGCAGCTTGGGAGTTCCGCATGATCCTGAAGCTTTCTTT.

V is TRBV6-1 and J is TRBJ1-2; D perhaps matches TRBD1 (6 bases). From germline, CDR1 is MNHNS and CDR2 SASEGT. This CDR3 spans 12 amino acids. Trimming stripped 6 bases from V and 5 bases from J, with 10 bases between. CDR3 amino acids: CASSSDRYGYTF. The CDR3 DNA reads TGTGCCAGCAGCAGCGACAGGTATGGCTACACCTTC.

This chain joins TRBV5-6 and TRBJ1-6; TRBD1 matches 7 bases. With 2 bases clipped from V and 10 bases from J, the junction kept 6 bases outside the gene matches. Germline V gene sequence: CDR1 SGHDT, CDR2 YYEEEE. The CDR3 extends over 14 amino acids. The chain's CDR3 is CASSLQGWGSPLHF. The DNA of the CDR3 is TGTGCCAGCAGCTTACAGGGGTGGGGATCACCCCTCCACTTT.

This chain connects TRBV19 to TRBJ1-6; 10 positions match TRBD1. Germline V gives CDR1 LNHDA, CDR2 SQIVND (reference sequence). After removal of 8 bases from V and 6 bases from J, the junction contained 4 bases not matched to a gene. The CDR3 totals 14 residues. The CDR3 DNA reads TGTGCCAGTCGGGACAGGGGTAGTAATTCACCCCTCCACTTT. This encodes CASRDRGSNSPLHF.

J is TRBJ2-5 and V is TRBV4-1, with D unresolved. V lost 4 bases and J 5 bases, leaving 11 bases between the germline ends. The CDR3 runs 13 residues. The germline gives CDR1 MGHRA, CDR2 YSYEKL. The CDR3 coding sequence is TGCGCCAGCAGCCTTACCCTGCGGGAGACCCAGTACTTC. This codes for CASSLTLRETQYF.

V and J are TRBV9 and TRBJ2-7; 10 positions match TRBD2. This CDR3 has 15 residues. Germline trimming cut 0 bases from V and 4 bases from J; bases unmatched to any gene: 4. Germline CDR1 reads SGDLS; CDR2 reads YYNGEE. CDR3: CASSVDGTSAYEQYF. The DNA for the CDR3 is TGTGCCAGCAGCGTAGATGGGACTAGCGCTTACGAGCAGTACTTC.

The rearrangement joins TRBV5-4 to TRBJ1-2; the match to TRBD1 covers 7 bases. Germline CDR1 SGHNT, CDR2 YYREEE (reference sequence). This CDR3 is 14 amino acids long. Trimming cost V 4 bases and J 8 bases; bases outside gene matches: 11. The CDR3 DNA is TGTGCCAGCAGCCTTGACAGGGCGGTTGAGGGCTACACCTTC. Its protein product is CASSLDRAVEGYTF.

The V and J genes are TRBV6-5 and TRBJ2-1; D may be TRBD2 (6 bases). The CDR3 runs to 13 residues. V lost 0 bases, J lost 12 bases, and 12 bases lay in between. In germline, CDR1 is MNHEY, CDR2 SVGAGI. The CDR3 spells CASSYSEGPLQFF. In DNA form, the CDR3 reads TGTGCCAGCAGTTACTCGGAGGGACCCCTGCAGTTCTTC.

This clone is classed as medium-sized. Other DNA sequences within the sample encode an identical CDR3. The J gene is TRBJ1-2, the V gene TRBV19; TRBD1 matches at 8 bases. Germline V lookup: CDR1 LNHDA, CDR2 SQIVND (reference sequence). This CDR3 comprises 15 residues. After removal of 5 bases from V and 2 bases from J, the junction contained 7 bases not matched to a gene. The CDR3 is CASSADRGLNYGYTF. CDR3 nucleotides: TGTGCCAGTAGTGCCGACAGGGGCCTAAACTATGGCTACACCTTC.

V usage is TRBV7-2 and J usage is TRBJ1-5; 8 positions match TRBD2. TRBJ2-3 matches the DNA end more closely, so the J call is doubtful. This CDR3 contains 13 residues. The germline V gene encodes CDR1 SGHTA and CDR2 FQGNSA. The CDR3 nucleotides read TGTGCCAGCAGCTTGCGGGGGGATCAGCCCCAGTATTTT. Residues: CASSLRGDQPQYF.

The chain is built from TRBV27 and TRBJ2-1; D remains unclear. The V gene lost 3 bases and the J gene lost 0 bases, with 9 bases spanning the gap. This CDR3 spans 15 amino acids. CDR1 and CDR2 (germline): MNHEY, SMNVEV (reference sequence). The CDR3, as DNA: TGTGCCAGCAGTTTGGAACGGAGCTCCTACAATGAGCAGTTCTTC. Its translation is CASSLERSSYNEQFF.

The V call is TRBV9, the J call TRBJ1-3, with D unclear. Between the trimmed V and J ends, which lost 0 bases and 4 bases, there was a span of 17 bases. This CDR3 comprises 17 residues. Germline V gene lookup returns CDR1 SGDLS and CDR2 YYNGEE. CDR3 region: CASSVAPAGVSGNTIYF. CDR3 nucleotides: TGTGCCAGCAGCGTAGCTCCGGCGGGAGTGTCCGGAAACACCATATATTTT.

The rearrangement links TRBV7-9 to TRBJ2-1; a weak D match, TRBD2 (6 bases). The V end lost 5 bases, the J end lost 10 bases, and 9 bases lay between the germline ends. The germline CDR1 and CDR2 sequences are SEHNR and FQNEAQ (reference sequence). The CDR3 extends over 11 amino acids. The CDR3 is CASSGLQEQFF. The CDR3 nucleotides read TGTGCCAGCAGCGGACTACAGGAGCAGTTCTTC.

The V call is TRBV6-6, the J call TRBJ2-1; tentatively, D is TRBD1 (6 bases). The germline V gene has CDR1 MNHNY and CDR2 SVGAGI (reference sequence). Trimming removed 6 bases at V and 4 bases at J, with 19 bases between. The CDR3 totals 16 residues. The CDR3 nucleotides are TGTGCCAGCAGCAAACCACAGGGAATAATGTACAATGAGCAGTTCTTC. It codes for CASSKPQGIMYNEQFF.

CDR3 sequence: CASGPTGSYGYTF. CDR3 nucleotides: TGTGCCAGCGGCCCGACGGGGAGCTATGGCTACACCTTC. The V call is TRBV28, the J call TRBJ1-2; D call uncertain. CDR3 length: 13 amino acids. Trimming left V 8 bases short and J 4 bases short, with 14 bases between. The V gene's germline CDR1 is MDHEN and CDR2 SYDVKM.